This T cell receptor (beta chain) was retrieved from a study of response to subunit inactivated influenza vaccine. TCRdb passed the RT-PCR reads through MiXCR, listing each CDR3 protein once. The repertoire holds about 580,000 distinct CDR3 sequences, with 14% as singletons. As for this clonotype: Its antigen remains unknown.

Whole-study findings and limits: The authors suggested that every seasonal influenza vaccination recruits few new T cells.

The CDR3 has 9 amino acids. Germline values: CDR1 SQVTM, CDR2 ANQGSEA. This TCR came from a man in his forties or fifties who received an inactivated influenza vaccine. The sequencing here drew on PBMCs from blood, taken 11 to 12 days after vaccination. The rearrangement links TRBV29-1 to TRBJ2-5; D unclear. The CDR3 is CTPWETQYF. Written as DNA, the CDR3 is TGCACCCCCTGGGAGACCCAGTACTTC.